The rows below give T cell receptor beta chains drawn from one sample of a study of T cell changes during pregnancy in multiple sclerosis. Profiling relied on immunoSEQ multiplex PCR, and the TCRdb table lists in-frame clones only, not all of them. The data show around 75,000 clones, 94% seen once. The input for sequencing was CD4+ T cells from peripheral blood mononuclear cells, taken after pregnancy. The receptors shown here come from a female donor with multiple sclerosis, enrolled in a pregnancy study. Both conserved end residues are part of each CDR3. A D gene is named only where the DNA matches it firmly. Size is omitted from some rows. Given values are once, few, many or a class for expanded clones.

>TRBV9|TRBD2|NA|TRBJ2-3
CASSPPSGILYTQYF
TGTGCCAGCAGCCCTCCTAGCGGGATTTTGTATACGCAGTATTTT
>TRBV28|NA|NA|TRBJ2-1
CASSPLRVDSYNEQFF
TGTGCCAGCAGCCCCCTGCGGGTGGACTCCTACAATGAGCAGTTCTTC
>TRBV27|TRBD1|NA|TRBJ2-7
CASRKPGQGGHEQYF
TGTGCCAGCAGGAAACCGGGACAGGGTGGACACGAGCAGTACTTC
>TRBV7-2|NA|NA|TRBJ2-7
CASSFGGTAYEQYF
TGTGCCAGCAGCTTTGGCGGGACCGCCTACGAGCAGTACTTC
>TRBV5-6|TRBD2|NA|TRBJ2-7
CASSSGQQGLAAFYEQYF
TGTGCCAGCAGCTCGGGACAGCAGGGACTAGCGGCATTCTACGAGCAGTACTTC
>TRBV7-2|NA|NA|TRBJ1-2
CASTYDRSNYGYTF
TGTGCCAGCACCTACGACAGATCTAACTATGGCTACACCTTC
>TRBV6-6|TRBD2|NA|TRBJ2-4
CASSYSASGSIDIQYF
TGTGCCAGCAGTTACTCGGCTAGCGGGAGTATCGACATTCAGTACTTC
>TRBV6-1|NA|NA|TRBJ1-1
CASSFLQVNTEAFF
TGTGCCAGCAGTTTTTTACAGGTGAACACTGAAGCTTTCTTT
>TRBV11-2|TRBD1|NA|TRBJ2-1
CASSYSRTGVNEQFF
TGTGCCAGCAGCTACTCGAGGACAGGGGTCAATGAGCAGTTCTTC
>TRBV5-8|TRBD1|NA|TRBJ2-7
CASSRGQRWSYEQYF
TGTGCCAGCAGCCGGGGACAGCGGTGGTCCTACGAGCAGTACTTC
>TRBV28|TRBD2|few|TRBJ2-1
CASSLLSRGSSYNEQFF
TGTGCCAGCAGTTTATTAAGTCGCGGGAGCTCCTACAATGAGCAGTTCTTC
>TRBV5-5|TRBD2|NA|TRBJ2-3
CASSIIPGTSGMNTDTQYF
TGTGCCAGCAGCATCATACCCGGGACTAGCGGGATGAATACAGATACGCAGTATTTT
>TRBV28|TRBD2|NA|TRBJ2-1
CASSRRLAGGFLRSYNEQFF
TGTGCCAGCAGTCGCCGACTAGCGGGAGGTTTCCTGCGTTCCTACAATGAGCAGTTCTTC
>TRBV23-1|NA|NA|TRBJ1-3
CASSQTGLGNTIYF
TGCGCCAGCAGCCAAACAGGGCTGGGAAACACCATATATTTT
>TRBV27|TRBD2|NA|TRBJ2-7
CASRVAGGGEQYF
TGTGCCAGCAGGGTAGCGGGGGGTGGAGAGCAGTACTTC
>TRBV15|TRBD1|NA|TRBJ2-2
CATSGTRGYTGELFF
TGTGCCACCAGCGGAACCAGGGGGTACACCGGGGAGCTGTTTTTT
>TRBV27|TRBD1|NA|TRBJ2-7
CASSRTGDSYEQYF
TGTGCCAGCAGTCGGACAGGAGACTCCTACGAGCAGTACTTC
>TRBV11-2|TRBD1|NA|TRBJ2-7
CASSVYYRGFVGEQYF
TGTGCCAGCAGCGTTTACTACAGGGGGTTTGTAGGCGAGCAGTACTTC
>TRBV11-2|NA|NA|TRBJ1-4
CASSHFDKDVGKLFF
TGTGCCAGCAGCCACTTCGACAAGGATGTAGGAAAACTGTTTTTT
>TRBV5-4|NA|NA|TRBJ2-1
CASSSPGGNEQFF
TGTGCCAGCAGCTCCCCAGGAGGGAATGAGCAGTTCTTC
>TRBV28|TRBD2|NA|TRBJ2-1
CASSPGGSGRKQFF
TGTGCCAGCAGTCCGGGGGGGAGCGGGAGGAAGCAGTTCTTC
>TRBV9|NA|NA|TRBJ2-5
CASSISFEETQYF
TGTGCCAGCAGCATAAGCTTTGAAGAGACCCAGTACTTC
>TRBV7-9|NA|many|TRBJ2-2
CASSLAGPDTGELFF
TGTGCCAGCAGCTTAGCGGGGCCCGACACCGGGGAGCTGTTTTTT
>TRBV27|NA|NA|TRBJ2-7
CASSFHGPILYEQYF
TGTGCCAGCAGTTTCCACGGTCCAATCCTCTACGAGCAGTACTTC
>TRBV5-1|NA|NA|TRBJ1-4
CASSSGSVNEKLFF
TGCGCCAGCAGCTCGGGATCAGTGAATGAAAAACTGTTTTTT
>TRBV6-6|TRBD1|NA|TRBJ1-3
CASSRDSGNTIYF
TGTGCCAGCAGCCGGGACAGTGGAAACACCATATATTTT
>TRBV5-6|TRBD2|NA|TRBJ2-7
CASSLGLAGVYEQYF
TGTGCCAGCAGCTTGGGACTAGCGGGAGTATACGAGCAGTACTTC
>TRBV7-2|NA|NA|TRBJ2-3
CASSYGTYTDTQYF
TGTGCCAGCAGCTATGGGACTTACACCGATACGCAGTATTTT
>TRBV19|TRBD2|NA|TRBJ2-3
CATGGTSGGDTQYF
TGTGCCACCGGCGGGACTAGCGGAGGGGATACGCAGTATTTT
>TRBV18|NA|NA|TRBJ2-7
CASSPSVGPYEQYF
TGTGCCAGCTCACCAAGCGTAGGTCCCTACGAGCAGTACTTC
>TRBV28|NA|NA|TRBJ2-3
CASVQAATDTQYF
TGTGCCAGCGTCCAGGCAGCCACAGATACGCAGTATTTT